This TCR beta chain was captured in a study of T cell changes during pregnancy in multiple sclerosis. Profiling relied on immunoSEQ multiplex PCR, and the TCRdb table lists in-frame clones only, not all of them. This sample has 40,000 to 55,000 clones, with under 95% found just once. A single count supports this clone. This specimen was CD8+ T cells from peripheral blood mononuclear cells, taken in the second trimester of pregnancy. This TCR derives from a female donor with multiple sclerosis, enrolled in a pregnancy study.

CDR3 loop: CASSRSNTIYF. CDR3 nucleotides: TGTGCCAGCAGCCGGAGCAACACCATATATTTT. The gene calls are TRBV4-2 and TRBJ1-3; D is undetermined. This CDR3 has 11 residues. The V gene's germline CDR1 is LGHNA and CDR2 YNFKEQ. Trimming shortened V by 4 bases and J by 7 bases, and 5 bases separated the two germline ends.